The rows below give T cell receptor beta chains drawn from one sample of a study of shared clonotypes between healthy human individuals. Sequenced by immunoSEQ multiplex PCR; TCRdb stores in-frame clones only, minus some. The data hold roughly 700,000 clones, with over 65% observed a single time. Sequenced input: memory CD4+ T cells sorted from blood. These receptors were obtained from a woman under 40 in good health. Each CDR3 is given with its conserved first and last residue. The order of the fields is J gene, clone size, V gene, D gene, CDR3 DNA, CDR3 protein. A D gene is named only where the DNA matches it firmly. Size tells how often a clone was seen (once, few, many) or the class of an expanded clone, and some rows leave it out.

j_gene: TRBJ1-2; abundance: NA; v_gene: TRBV7-9; d_gene: TRBD1; CDR3nt: TGTGCCAGCAGCCCAGCCCGACAGGGACTTAGCTACACCTTC; CDR3aa: CASSPARQGLSYTF
j_gene: TRBJ2-1; abundance: NA; v_gene: TRBV19; d_gene: TRBD2; CDR3nt: TGTGCCAGTACCGACAGAGCTAGCGGGAGGTATGAGCAGTTCTTC; CDR3aa: CASTDRASGRYEQFF
j_gene: TRBJ2-5; abundance: NA; v_gene: TRBV2; d_gene: NA; CDR3nt: TGTGCCAGCAAAGGTTGGGAGTTAGAGACCCAGTACTTC; CDR3aa: CASKGWELETQYF
j_gene: TRBJ2-3; abundance: NA; v_gene: TRBV29-1; d_gene: TRBD2; CDR3nt: TGCAGCAGCGGGAGATTAGATACGCAGTATTTT; CDR3aa: CSSGRLDTQYF
j_gene: TRBJ1-4; abundance: NA; v_gene: TRBV6-1; d_gene: NA; CDR3nt: TGTGCCAGCAGTGAAGGGGACCCCTTATTAGCTAATGAAAAACTGTTTTTT; CDR3aa: CASSEGDPLLANEKLFF
j_gene: TRBJ1-1; abundance: few; v_gene: TRBV28; d_gene: NA; CDR3nt: TGTGCCAGCAGTCACTCTAGGGTCCCAGGCACTGAAGCTTTCTTT; CDR3aa: CASSHSRVPGTEAFF
j_gene: TRBJ2-5; abundance: NA; v_gene: TRBV6-5; d_gene: NA; CDR3nt: TGTGCCAGCAGTTACTCTGAGGGTTTAGAAGGCGAGATCCAGTACTTC; CDR3aa: CASSYSEGLEGEIQYF
j_gene: TRBJ2-7; abundance: once; v_gene: TRBV5-4; d_gene: NA; CDR3nt: TGTGCCAGCAGCCTAGACCCTAGCTCCTACGAGCAGTACTTC; CDR3aa: CASSLDPSSYEQYF
j_gene: TRBJ1-1; abundance: NA; v_gene: TRBV28; d_gene: NA; CDR3nt: TGTGCCAGCAGTTTCTTGACAGGCGGGAAAGCTTTCTTT; CDR3aa: CASSFLTGGKAFF
j_gene: TRBJ2-7; abundance: NA; v_gene: TRBV30; d_gene: NA; CDR3nt: TGTGCCTGGGGGCATTACGAGCAGTACTTC; CDR3aa: CAWGHYEQYF
j_gene: TRBJ1-2; abundance: NA; v_gene: TRBV6-1; d_gene: NA; CDR3nt: TGTGCCAGCAGTGAAGCGGTTGCACTATACTATGGCTACACCTTC; CDR3aa: CASSEAVALYYGYTF
j_gene: TRBJ2-1; abundance: many; v_gene: TRBV5-1; d_gene: NA; CDR3nt: TGCGCCAGCAGCGCGGAGTCGGTCGCCTACAATGAGCAGTTCTTC; CDR3aa: CASSAESVAYNEQFF
j_gene: TRBJ1-4; abundance: NA; v_gene: TRBV5-4; d_gene: NA; CDR3nt: TGTGCCAGCAGCTTCGGACAAGCAACTAATGAAAAACTGTTTTTT; CDR3aa: CASSFGQATNEKLFF
j_gene: TRBJ1-5; abundance: NA; v_gene: TRBV28; d_gene: TRBD1; CDR3nt: TGTGCCAGCATACGACAGGGGGCGAGCCAGCCCCAGCATTTT; CDR3aa: CASIRQGASQPQHF
j_gene: TRBJ2-7; abundance: once; v_gene: TRBV25-1; d_gene: NA; CDR3nt: TGTGCCAGCAGTTCGTGGCGGAGGGGCGAACCATCCTACGAGCAGTACTTC; CDR3aa: CASSSWRRGEPSYEQYF
j_gene: TRBJ1-4; abundance: NA; v_gene: TRBV25-1; d_gene: NA; CDR3nt: TGTGCCAGCAGTGAATTTCGTGAAAAACTGTTTTTT; CDR3aa: CASSEFREKLFF
j_gene: TRBJ2-3; abundance: once; v_gene: TRBV12-2; d_gene: NA; CDR3nt: TGTGCCACCCAGGCTAGCACAGATACGCAGTATTTT; CDR3aa: CATQASTDTQYF
j_gene: TRBJ2-7; abundance: NA; v_gene: TRBV2; d_gene: TRBD2; CDR3nt: TGTGCCAGCGGGCGGGGGGTTGAGCAGTACTTC; CDR3aa: CASGRGVEQYF
j_gene: TRBJ1-1; abundance: NA; v_gene: TRBV5-4; d_gene: NA; CDR3nt: TGTGCCAGCAGTTCCTCGGGGGTCACTGAAGCTTTCTTT; CDR3aa: CASSSSGVTEAFF
j_gene: TRBJ2-1; abundance: NA; v_gene: TRBV9; d_gene: TRBD2; CDR3nt: TGTGCCAGCAGCTCAGCGGGACTAGGTCTCAATGAGCAGTTCTTC; CDR3aa: CASSSAGLGLNEQFF
j_gene: TRBJ2-1; abundance: NA; v_gene: TRBV4-1; d_gene: NA; CDR3nt: TGCGCCAGCAGCCAAGAGAGACTGGCCACCCGCGATGAGCAGTTCTTC; CDR3aa: CASSQERLATRDEQFF
j_gene: TRBJ2-2; abundance: NA; v_gene: TRBV28; d_gene: NA; CDR3nt: TGTGCCAGCAGTTTACCCGGGAGTTCCCGGAGCGGGGAGCTGTTTTTT; CDR3aa: CASSLPGSSRSGELFF
j_gene: TRBJ2-1; abundance: NA; v_gene: TRBV11-2; d_gene: NA; CDR3nt: TGTGCCAGCAGCTCCACCGGGGGCAGCTACAATGAGCAGTTCTTC; CDR3aa: CASSSTGGSYNEQFF
j_gene: TRBJ2-7; abundance: NA; v_gene: TRBV6-1; d_gene: NA; CDR3nt: TGTGCCAGCAATCGTGGCAATACCTACGAGCAGTACTTC; CDR3aa: CASNRGNTYEQYF
j_gene: TRBJ2-3; abundance: NA; v_gene: TRBV5-1; d_gene: NA; CDR3nt: TGCGCCAGCAGCCGCCCGGCTAGCGAGGGCACAGATACGCAGTATTTT; CDR3aa: CASSRPASEGTDTQYF
j_gene: TRBJ2-5; abundance: NA; v_gene: TRBV4-1; d_gene: NA; CDR3nt: TGCGCCAGCAGCCAAGTCGACAACCCAATTCAAGAGACCCAGTACTTC; CDR3aa: CASSQVDNPIQETQYF
j_gene: TRBJ2-7; abundance: NA; v_gene: TRBV7-6; d_gene: NA; CDR3nt: TGTGCCAGCAGCCGAGGGTCCGGAGAAGCCTACGAGCAGTACTTC; CDR3aa: CASSRGSGEAYEQYF
j_gene: TRBJ2-7; abundance: once; v_gene: TRBV10-1; d_gene: NA; CDR3nt: TGCGCCAGCAGGCCCATCCCTCCCCGGGACAATTTTGGGCAGTACTTC; CDR3aa: CASRPIPPRDNFGQYF
j_gene: TRBJ1-5; abundance: NA; v_gene: TRBV11-1; d_gene: NA; CDR3nt: TGTGCCAGCAGCTTAACCGGTGATCAGCCCCAGCATTTT; CDR3aa: CASSLTGDQPQHF
j_gene: TRBJ2-3; abundance: few; v_gene: TRBV5-6; d_gene: TRBD2; CDR3nt: TGTGCCAGCAGCCGGGCTGGGGGAGGGACGCAGTATTTT; CDR3aa: CASSRAGGGTQYF
j_gene: TRBJ1-5; abundance: NA; v_gene: TRBV28; d_gene: NA; CDR3nt: TGTGCCAGCGGGGGCTGGATTAGCAATCAGCCCCAGCATTTT; CDR3aa: CASGGWISNQPQHF
j_gene: TRBJ2-2; abundance: NA; v_gene: TRBV30; d_gene: NA; CDR3nt: TGTGCCCAAACCGGGGATGTGTCCGGGGAGCTGTTTTTT; CDR3aa: CAQTGDVSGELFF